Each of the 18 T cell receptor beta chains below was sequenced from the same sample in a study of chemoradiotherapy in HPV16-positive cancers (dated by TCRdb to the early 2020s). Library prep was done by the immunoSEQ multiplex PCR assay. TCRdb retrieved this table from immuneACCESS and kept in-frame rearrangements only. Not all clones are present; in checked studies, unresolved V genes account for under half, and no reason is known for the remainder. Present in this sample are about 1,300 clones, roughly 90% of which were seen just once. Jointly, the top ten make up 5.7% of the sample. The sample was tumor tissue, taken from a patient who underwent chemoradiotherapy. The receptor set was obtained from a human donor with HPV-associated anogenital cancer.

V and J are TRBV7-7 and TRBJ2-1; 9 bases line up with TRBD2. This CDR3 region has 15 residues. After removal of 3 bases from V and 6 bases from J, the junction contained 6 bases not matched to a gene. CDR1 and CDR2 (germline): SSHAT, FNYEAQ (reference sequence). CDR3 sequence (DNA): TGTGCCAGCAGCTTGGGAGCGGGGGGTGCCAATGAGCAGTTCTTC. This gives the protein CASSLGAGGANEQFF.

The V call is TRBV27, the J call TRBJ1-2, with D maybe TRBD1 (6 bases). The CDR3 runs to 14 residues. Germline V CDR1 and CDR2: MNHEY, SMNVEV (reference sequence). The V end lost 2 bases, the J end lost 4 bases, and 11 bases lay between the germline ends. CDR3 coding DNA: TGTGCCAGCAGTTTAAGGACAGCGACCTATGGCTACACCTTC. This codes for CASSLRTATYGYTF.

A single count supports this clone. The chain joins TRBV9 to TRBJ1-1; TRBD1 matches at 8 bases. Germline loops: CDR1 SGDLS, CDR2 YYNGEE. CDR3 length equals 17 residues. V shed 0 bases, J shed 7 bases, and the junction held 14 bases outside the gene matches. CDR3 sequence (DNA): TGTGCCAGCAGCGTAGATTCCCTCTCAGGGGGCACCAGTGAAGCTTTCTTT. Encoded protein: CASSVDSLSGGTSEAFF. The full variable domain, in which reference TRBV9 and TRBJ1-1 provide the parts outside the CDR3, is DSGVTQTPKHLITATGQRVTLRCSPRSGDLSVYWYQQSLDQGLQFLIQYYNGEERAKGNILERFSAQQFPDLHSELNLSSLELGDSALYFCASSVDSLSGGTSEAFFGQGTRLTVV.

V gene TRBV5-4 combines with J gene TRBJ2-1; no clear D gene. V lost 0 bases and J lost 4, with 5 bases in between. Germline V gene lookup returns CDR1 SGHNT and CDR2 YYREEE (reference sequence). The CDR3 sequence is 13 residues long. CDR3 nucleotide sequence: TGTGCCAGCAGCTTGGTAGGGTACAATGAGCAGTTCTTC. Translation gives CASSLVGYNEQFF.

In nucleotides, the CDR3 is TGCGCCAGCAGCCAAGAGGACCAGGGGCAAGGAGAGCAGTACTTC. This translates into CASSQEDQGQGEQYF. V and J are TRBV4-1 and TRBJ2-7; D is perhaps TRBD1 (6 bases). CDR3 size: 15 residues. Germline V lookup: CDR1 MGHRA, CDR2 YSYEKL. V lost 0 bases and J 7 bases, leaving 16 bases between the germline ends.

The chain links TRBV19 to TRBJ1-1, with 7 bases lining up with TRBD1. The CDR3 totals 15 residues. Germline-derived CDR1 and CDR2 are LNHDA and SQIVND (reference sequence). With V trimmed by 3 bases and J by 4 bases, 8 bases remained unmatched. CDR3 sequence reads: CASSMGPGGGTEAFF. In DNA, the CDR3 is TGTGCCAGTAGTATGGGGCCAGGGGGGGGCACTGAAGCTTTCTTT.

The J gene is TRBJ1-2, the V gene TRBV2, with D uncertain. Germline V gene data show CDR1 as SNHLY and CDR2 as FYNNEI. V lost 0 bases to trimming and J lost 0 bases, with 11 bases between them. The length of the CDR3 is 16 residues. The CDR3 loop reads CASSEAWPATNYGYTF. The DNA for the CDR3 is TGTGCCAGCAGTGAAGCTTGGCCAGCTACTAACTATGGCTACACCTTC.

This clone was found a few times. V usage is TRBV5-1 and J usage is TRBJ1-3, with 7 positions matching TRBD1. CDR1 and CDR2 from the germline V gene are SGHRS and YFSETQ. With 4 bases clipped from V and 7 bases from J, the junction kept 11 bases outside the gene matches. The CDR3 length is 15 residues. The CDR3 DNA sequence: TGCGCCAGCAGCGGACGGACAGGAGGACAGAACACCATATATTTT. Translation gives CASSGRTGGQNTIYF.

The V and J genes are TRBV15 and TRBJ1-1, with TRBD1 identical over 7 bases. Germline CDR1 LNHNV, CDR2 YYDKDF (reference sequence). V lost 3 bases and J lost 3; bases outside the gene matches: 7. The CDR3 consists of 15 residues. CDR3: CATSSDRVGDTEAFF. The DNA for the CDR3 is TGTGCCACCAGCAGTGACAGGGTGGGAGACACTGAAGCTTTCTTT.

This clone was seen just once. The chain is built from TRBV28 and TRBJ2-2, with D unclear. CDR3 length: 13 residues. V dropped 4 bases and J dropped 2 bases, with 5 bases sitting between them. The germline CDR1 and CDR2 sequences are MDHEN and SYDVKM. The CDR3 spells CASSYLNTGELFF. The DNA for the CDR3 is TGTGCCAGCAGTTATCTCAACACCGGGGAGCTGTTTTTT.

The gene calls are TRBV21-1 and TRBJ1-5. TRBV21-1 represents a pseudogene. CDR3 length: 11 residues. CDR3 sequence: CASSKCGPQHF. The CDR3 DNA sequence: TGTGCCAGCAGCAAGTGCGGGCCCCAGCATTTT.

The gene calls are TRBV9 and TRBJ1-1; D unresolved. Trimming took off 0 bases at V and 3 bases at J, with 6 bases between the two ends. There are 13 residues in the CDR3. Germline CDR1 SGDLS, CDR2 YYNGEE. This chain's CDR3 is CASSVVGHTEAFF. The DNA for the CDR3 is TGTGCCAGCAGCGTAGTCGGACACACTGAAGCTTTCTTT.

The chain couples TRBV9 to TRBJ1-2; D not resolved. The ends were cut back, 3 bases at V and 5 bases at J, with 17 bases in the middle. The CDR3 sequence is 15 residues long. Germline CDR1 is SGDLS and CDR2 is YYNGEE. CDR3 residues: CASSGSHQPSYGYTF. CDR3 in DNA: TGTGCCAGCAGCGGGTCCCATCAACCCAGTTATGGCTACACCTTC.

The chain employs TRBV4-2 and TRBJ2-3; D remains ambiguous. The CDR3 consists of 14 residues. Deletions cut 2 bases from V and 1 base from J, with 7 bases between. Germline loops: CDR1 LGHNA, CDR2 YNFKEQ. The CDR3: CASSQQRGTDTQYF. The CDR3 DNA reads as TGTGCCAGCAGCCAACAGCGCGGCACAGATACGCAGTATTTT.

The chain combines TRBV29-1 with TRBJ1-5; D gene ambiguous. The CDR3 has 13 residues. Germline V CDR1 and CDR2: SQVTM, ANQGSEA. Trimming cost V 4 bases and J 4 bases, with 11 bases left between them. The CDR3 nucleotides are TGCAGCGTTGCTAGAGGGATTAATCAGCCCCAGCATTTT. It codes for CSVARGINQPQHF.

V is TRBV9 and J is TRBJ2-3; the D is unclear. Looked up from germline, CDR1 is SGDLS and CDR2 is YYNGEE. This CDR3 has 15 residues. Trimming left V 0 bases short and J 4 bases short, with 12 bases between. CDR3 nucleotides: TGTGCCAGCAGCGTAGGAGTTAGTGGGGCAGATACGCAGTATTTT. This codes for CASSVGVSGADTQYF.

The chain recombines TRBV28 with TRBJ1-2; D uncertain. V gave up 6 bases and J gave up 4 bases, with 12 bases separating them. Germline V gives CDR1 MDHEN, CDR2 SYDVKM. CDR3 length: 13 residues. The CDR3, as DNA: TGTGCCAGCAGCCTTGTAAACCTCTATGGCTACACCTTC. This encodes CASSLVNLYGYTF.

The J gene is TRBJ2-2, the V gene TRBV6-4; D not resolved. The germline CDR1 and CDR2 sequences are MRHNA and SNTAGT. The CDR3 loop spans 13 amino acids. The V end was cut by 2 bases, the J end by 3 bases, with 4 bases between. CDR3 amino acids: CASSDPYTGELFF. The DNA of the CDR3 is TGTGCCAGCAGTGACCCCTACACCGGGGAGCTGTTTTTT.